A single T cell receptor beta chain is shown here with its context. These data are taken from a study of blood T cell repertoires in COVID-19. Study at large: Researchers got acute and convalescent COVID-19 samples from the United States, Italy and Spain.

Adults between about 18 and 89 years of age took part from 24 US areas. In the original workflow: Amplifying reference gene primers gave estimates of nucleated cell counts. The protocol was immunoSEQ multiplex PCR, while the TCRdb copy is restricted to in-frame clones and leaves out a portion. V, J and clone size were drawn from that table, and D and trimming were deduced from the DNA. The sample records under 400,000 clones, 80% to 90% being singletons. The sample taken for sequencing was PBMCs or T cells enriched from blood (not recorded which). The source of this sequence is a man aged 35 to 55 in a cohort exposed to, infected with or recovered from COVID-19 (not recorded which).

In DNA form, the CDR3 reads TGCGCCAGCAGCTCGGACGGACAGTACGAGCAGTACTTC. This sequence encodes CASSSDGQYEQYF. This chain uses TRBV5-1 with TRBJ2-7; tentative D call: TRBD1 (6 bases). CDR3 length: 13 amino acids. V dropped 3 bases and J dropped 4 bases, with 11 bases sitting between them. Germline CDR1 SGHRS, CDR2 YFSETQ.